This T cell receptor beta chain was identified during a study of cytomegalovirus exposure and HLA in healthy donors (dated by TCRdb to 2015 to 2018). For the study in its entirety: According to an earlier analysis of a few hundred of the donors, about 179 million T cells yielded 90 million to 130 million unique TCR beta sequences and more than 250 Gb of sequence data. About 280 gigabases of sequencing data and tens of millions of unique TCR sequences were included in an early release covering roughly 600 HLA-typed donors. The genetic ancestry cluster associated with self-reported Caucasian donors included roughly four fifths of the roughly 360 genotyped donors. The study aimed to test whether signatures of past pathogen exposure could be identified by cataloging public T cell receptors. The T cell repertoires of 670 or so subjects were profiled by immunosequencing and related to cytomegalovirus serostatus. Besides the first cohort of 666 subjects, a separate validation cohort made up of roughly 120 different subjects was used. High-throughput TCR immunosequencing, statistical association of individual TCRs with disease status, and machine learning were combined to predict cytomegalovirus infection status. To study patterns of TCR occurrence, a later analysis re-analyzed previously published TCR beta repertoires from more than 550 donors and added high-resolution HLA genotyping. Rather than drawing on any new phenotypic data, the later analysis identified candidate immune exposures from TCR beta sequences and the way those sequences occurred across donors. An earlier analysis of some 500 of the donors used high-throughput TCR beta sequencing to judge whether each TCR beta V gene segment behaved as functional or pseudogenic. Donor age, sex, ethnicity and CMV serostatus were compiled together with the repertoire data. In a later genetic analysis, genome-wide SNP genotypes for about three fifths of the 666 donors were used, and that subset was treated as a discovery cohort. Every repertoire in the discovery cohort had been generated on one and the same sequencing platform. HLA typing covered class I and class II loci at four-digit resolution. The number of typed donors differed by locus: about 629-630 for A, B, C, DRB1 and DQB1; roughly 510 for DQA1; some 610 for DPA1; and around 450 for DPB1. Several DR-DQ haplotypes were treated as single units for association and clustering because of strong linkage in the cohort. Among a few hundred genotyped donors of the cohort, an average of approximately 240,000 unique TCR beta nucleotide sequences were sequenced per donor, 15% to 20% of them non-productive. The paper as a whole reports these results and caveats: The authors suggested that the approach could potentially be generalized to other disease states and immunological phenotypes. A further reported finding was that TCR beta sequences accurately predicted the HLA-A and HLA-B alleles for most subjects in the first cohort. A later analysis reported that several top co-occurrence clusters appeared linked to parvovirus B19, influenza, CMV and Epstein-Barr virus. According to a later analysis, most CMV-associated TCR beta chains appeared to be HLA-restricted, and the HLA associations seemed to be driven largely by CMV exposure. In a later analysis, HLA-associated TCR beta chains showed more clonal expansion and lower generation probabilities than non-associated chains that were equally common. While some public TCRs were present in many individuals, most TCR sequences turned up only very rarely across donors. Broadly in line with IMGT annotations, most TCR beta V segments showed up in productive rearrangements about 87% or about 30% of the time in an earlier analysis of several hundred of the donors. In vitro tests confirmed that a few of the cytomegalovirus-associated TCR beta chains recognize cytomegalovirus antigens. Presence/absence analyses assumed roughly uniform sequencing depth across donors, an assumption that may not hold. Compared with the 666-donor mean, donors in an Asian-associated ancestry cluster had fewer N-insertions in productive TCRs, according to a later genetic analysis. The classifier was reported to diagnose cytomegalovirus status with high specificity and sensitivity in both the original cohort and the validation cohort. Only TCR beta chains were sequenced in this cohort, and the absence of alpha or paired-chain data limited detectable features. Because some donors lacked HLA typing at each locus, the association tests relied only on the typed subset. In a later analysis, TCR association rates were found to vary across HLA loci, with the most associated TCRs seen for DRB1 alleles and the fewest for HLA-C alleles. When HLA alleles, especially DR and DQ, strongly co-occurred, attributing TCR associations to individual alleles was difficult. In a later analysis, more than 15,000 TCR beta sequences were associated with specific HLA alleles at a false discovery rate of 0.05. Some IMGT-functional V segments, including TRBV6-2 and TRBV6-3, could not be distinguished by the 87-base-pair reads and were therefore excluded. Because counts were too low, about 18 rarely observed V segments, including chromosome 9 orphons, were excluded from the earlier analysis of 587 of the donors. In the study, about 150 TCR beta chains were listed as associated with cytomegalovirus. A cluster of highly shared sequence variants was judged likely to represent a technical artifact of the sequencing pipeline. An association between a missense DCLRE1C variant and V-gene and J-gene trimming of TCR beta chains was found in a later genetic analysis and replicated in an independent cohort. Immune exposure information for the cohort was limited to CMV serostatus. Correlated functional status among segregating V segments might reflect linkage disequilibrium, but an unknown experimental factor could not be ruled out.

On this clone: The antigen it recognizes is unknown.

CDR1 and CDR2 were assigned from the germline V gene as SNHLY and FYNNEI. Measured from the cysteine to the phenylalanine, the CDR3 is 16 residues long. Only the CDR3 part of the read is kept: 48 bases, read in frame from the first base. V sheds 6 bases and J sheds 2 bases, leaving 20 bases between their ends. The cohort consisted of 666 healthy bone marrow donors. All cohort members were sampled while nominally healthy, although unrecorded immune exposures were likely present. The donor tested CMV seronegative, placing the donor among the 350 or so seronegative members of the cohort. A peripheral blood sample was collected from each donor, and TCR beta sequencing was performed on peripheral blood mononuclear cells. Genomic DNA extraction from the blood cell samples was performed with the Qiagen DNeasy Blood Extraction Kit. Libraries were prepared through the immunoSEQ multiplex PCR assay. For the multiplex PCR, a mixture combining 60 forward primers for TCR Vbeta segments and 13 reverse primers for TCR Jbeta segments was used. The CDR3 region of rearranged TCR beta genes was amplified from genomic DNA with a multiplex PCR assay. The amplified TCR beta libraries were sequenced on the Illumina HiSeq System as 87-base-pair reads. The source study handled its data this way. In a later analysis, 77 million or so unique TCR beta chains were counted across the 500 to 850 repertoires, and about 10 million of these chains were shared by at least two donors. Raw reads were error-corrected and collapsed into unique sequences by a nearest-neighbor algorithm in which closely related sequences were merged to remove PCR and sequencing errors. V, D and J gene segments were assigned by aligning CDR3 sequences to IMGT reference sequences. For a sequence to be retained, a match of at least six nucleotides to both a V gene segment and a J gene segment was required. Rearrangements were classified as productive when the CDR3 lacked stop codons and remained in frame with V and J, and all other rearrangements were classified as non-productive. Following IMGT convention, CDR3 was defined as the stretch from the second conserved V-encoded cysteine up to the conserved J-encoded phenylalanine. The earlier analysis of about 640 of the donors excluded any sequence lacking an unambiguous match to a single V gene segment. In an earlier analysis of a few hundred of the donors, V segments were called functional above 56.7% productive rearrangements and were called segregating when the between-donor standard deviation exceeded 5%. A statistical classification framework was developed to diagnose cytomegalovirus status using the catalog of TCR beta chain sequences. A later analysis assigned V and J genes by comparing TCR nucleotide sequences with IMGT/GENE-DB human TR gene sequences. Using the TCRdist pipeline, a later analysis assigned CDR3 sequences along with most-parsimonious VDJ recombination scenarios. A later analysis defined each TCR beta chain by its CDR3 amino acid sequence plus V-gene family, and excluded reads lacking a unique V-gene family. As a way to deal with suspected cross-contamination and a sequencing artifact, a later analysis dropped hundreds of nucleotide sequences that were highly shared and had low generation probability. For each public chain, a later analysis derived a clonal expansion index from normalized ranks of inferred template counts within each repertoire. A later analysis computed generation probabilities with a VDJ recombination model fitted to out-of-frame rearrangements, and checked the results against IGoR. In a later analysis, TCR-TCR, TCR-HLA and TCR-CMV co-occurrence was scored with hypergeometric tests, and a repertoire-size bias correction was applied to TCR pairs. A later analysis estimated false discovery rates by permuting HLA or CMV assignments 20 times. A later analysis grouped co-occurring TCRs with DBSCAN, adding TCRdist sequence similarity when clustering within HLA-allele-positive subsets. Repertoires with fewer than 30,000 or more than 120,000 public chains were left out of co-occurrence clustering, as were about 5 repertoires with anomalous nucleotide sharing. The source is immuneACCESS, and TCRdb retained only in-frame sequences with V and J called. Part of the clones is not carried over; for the studies checked, unresolved V genes explain less than half of this, and the remainder is unexplained. V and J calls plus clone size are reproduced from that table; the DNA served to infer D and trimming. The sample table on file contains around 31,000 clones. 0.55% to 0.75% of the sample comes from the top ten.

This sequence originates from a man between 25 and 39 years old in good health and CMV-seronegative. Specimen: PBMCs. The sequence links TRBV2 to TRBJ2-7; the D gene cannot be resolved reliably. The DNA is as follows: TGTGCCAGCAGCCAAATCACGGCAGCGAAAACCTACGAGCAGTACTTC. This yields the protein CASSQITAAKTYEQYF.